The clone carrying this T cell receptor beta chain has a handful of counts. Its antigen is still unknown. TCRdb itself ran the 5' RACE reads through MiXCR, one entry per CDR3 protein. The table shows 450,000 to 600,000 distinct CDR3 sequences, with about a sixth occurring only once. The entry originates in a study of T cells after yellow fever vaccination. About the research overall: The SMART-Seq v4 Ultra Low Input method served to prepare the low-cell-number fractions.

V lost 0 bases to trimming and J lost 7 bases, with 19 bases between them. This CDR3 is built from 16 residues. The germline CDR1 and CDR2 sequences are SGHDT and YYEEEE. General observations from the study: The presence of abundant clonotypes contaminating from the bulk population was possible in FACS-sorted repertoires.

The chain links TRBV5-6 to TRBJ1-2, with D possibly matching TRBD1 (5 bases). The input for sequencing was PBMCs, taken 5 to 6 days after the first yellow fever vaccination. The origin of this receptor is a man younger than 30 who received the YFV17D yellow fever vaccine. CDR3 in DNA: TGTGCCAGCAGCTTGGTCGGGGGGTCACCTATTCGTGGCTACACCTTC. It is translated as CASSLVGGSPIRGYTF.